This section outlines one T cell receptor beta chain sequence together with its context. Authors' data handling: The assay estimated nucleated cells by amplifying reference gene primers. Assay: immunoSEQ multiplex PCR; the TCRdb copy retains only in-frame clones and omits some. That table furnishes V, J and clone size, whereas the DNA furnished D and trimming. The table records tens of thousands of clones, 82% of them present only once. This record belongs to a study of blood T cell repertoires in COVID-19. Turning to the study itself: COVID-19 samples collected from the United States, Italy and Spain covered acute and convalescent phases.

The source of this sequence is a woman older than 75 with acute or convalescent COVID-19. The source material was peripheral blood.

This chain's CDR3 is CASERLAGSINEQFF. The CDR3 nucleotides are TGTGCCAGCGAAAGACTAGCGGGATCGATCAATGAGCAGTTCTTC. This chain uses TRBV6-5 with TRBJ2-1; TRBD2 matches 11 bases. CDR1 is MNHEY and CDR2 is SVGAGI in the germline V gene. After removal of 8 bases from V and 6 bases from J, the junction contained 9 bases not matched to a gene. This CDR3 region has 15 residues.